This T cell receptor (beta chain) emerged from a study of blood T cell repertoires in COVID-19. Study in general: COVID-19 samples collected from the United States, Italy and Spain covered acute and convalescent phases. Sample material is recorded as cDNA or gDNA derived from T cells, B-cell-depleted T cells, or PBMCs.

From germline, CDR1 is PRHDT and CDR2 FYEKMQ (reference sequence). V lost 2 bases to trimming and J lost 7 bases; unmatched junction nucleotides: 12. This CDR3 is 16 amino acids long. Seattle researchers signed up patients amid active infection and tracked them longitudinally. In the source study's methods: Scientists estimated how many nucleated cells there were by amplifying reference gene primers. Generated by immunoSEQ multiplex PCR, the TCRdb table keeps only in-frame clones and is missing some. V, J and clone size are those of that table, while D and trimming were read from the DNA. The data hold 250,000 to 300,000 clones, with approximately 87% observed a single time.

This rearrangement joins TRBV13 to TRBJ2-7; TRBD2 matches 9 bases. The material sequenced was peripheral blood. The receptor's source is a woman in her 30s with COVID-19, enrolled during active disease. The CDR3 protein is CASSLILAGGLGEQYF. In DNA form, the CDR3 reads TGTGCCAGCAGCTTAATCTTGGCGGGGGGGCTTGGTGAGCAGTACTTC. Supplemented by reference TRBV13 and TRBJ2-7, the full variable domain reads AAGVIQSPRHLIKEKRETATLKCYPIPRHDTVYWYQQGPGQDPQFLISFYEKMQSDKGSIPDRFSAQQFSDYHSELNMSSLELGDSALYFCASSLILAGGLGEQYFGPGTRLTVT.